The clone carrying this TCR beta chain showed up many times. No antigen is known for it. Each 10 ml fresh peripheral blood draw supplied the PBMCs. The sample belongs to a study of T cells in Graves' hyperthyroidism and ophthalmopathy. There were TCR beta CDR3 regions amplified from RNA transcripts. When the TCR CDR3 underwent first-round RT-PCR, the HTBI primer set was used. A single record per CDR3 protein comes from TCRdb applying MiXCR to the multiplex PCR reads. The table shows around 400,000 distinct CDR3 sequences, with 13% to 15% occurring only once. General study results and limits: Most expanded thyroid clonotypes above 0.001 also appeared in blood.

Sequenced: blood. This sequence was found in a woman aged 55 to 70 with Graves' ophthalmopathy.

Written as DNA, the CDR3 is TGTGCCAGCAGCTGGGGACAGGGAATCTCTGGGGCCAACGTCCTGACTTTC. This translates into CASSWGQGISGANVLTF. V is TRBV13 and J is TRBJ2-6, with 9 bases fitting TRBD1. Germline CDR1 reads PRHDT; CDR2 reads FYEKMQ (reference sequence). The V segment lost 4 bases and the J segment 0 bases; nucleotides outside the gene matches: 4. The CDR3 spans 17 residues.